Each of the 20 T cell receptor beta chains below was sequenced from the same sample in a study of glioma-infiltrating T cells. TCR alpha and beta CDR3 regions were amplified from RNA using iRepertoire nested multiplex PCR. TCRdb independently ran MiXCR on the multiplex PCR reads; one entry per CDR3 protein. This table has 300,000 to 450,000 distinct CDR3 sequences, more than 35% appearing once. What was sequenced was glioma tissue, nonneoplastic brain tissue, or PBMCs (not recorded which). Receptors were obtained from a human donor with low-grade glioma or glioblastoma, undergoing nonglioma brain surgery, or in good health (not recorded which).

The sample holds a few counts of this clonotype. The chain uses TRBV7-8 and TRBJ1-1, with 9 bases fitting TRBD1. V trimming: 5 bases; J trimming: 1 base; junction bases outside the gene matches: 5. Germline V CDR1 and CDR2: SGHVS, FQNEAQ. The CDR3 extends over 15 amino acids. The CDR3 bases are TGTGCCAGCAGCGATCCGGGACAGGGGAACACTGAAGCTTTCTTT. It translates to CASSDPGQGNTEAFF.

Of note for this clonotype: One base away lies a much larger clone, so this may be a sequencing read error. The CDR3, as DNA: TGCAGTGTCTCAAGACTAGCGGGAGCATCAGATACGCAGTATTTT. Translation gives CSVSRLAGASDTQYF. The gene calls are TRBV20-1 and TRBJ2-3, with 12 positions matching TRBD2. V lost 7 bases, J lost 4 bases, and 9 bases stayed unmatched. This CDR3 has 15 residues. Germline lookup yields CDR1 DFQATT and CDR2 SNEGSKA (reference sequence).

The gene calls are TRBV5-5 and TRBJ2-5, with 7 bases that match TRBD1. With 6 bases clipped from V and 5 bases from J, the junction kept 7 bases outside the gene matches. The germline V gene has CDR1 SGHKS and CDR2 YYEKEE (reference sequence). The CDR3 covers 13 residues. In DNA, the CDR3 is TGTGCCAGCAACCGACAGGGCGGTGAGACCCAGTACTTC. Translation gives CASNRQGGETQYF.

The chain recombines TRBV10-3 with TRBJ2-3; a possible D gene is TRBD2 (5 bases). The V and J ends lost 2 bases and 3 bases respectively, with 9 bases between them. The length of the CDR3 is 14 residues. Germline assignment: CDR1 ENHRY and CDR2 SYGVKD. CDR3: CAISERDPTDTQYF. The CDR3 DNA reads as TGTGCCATCAGTGAGCGGGATCCTACAGATACGCAGTATTTT.

The sample holds a few counts of this clonotype. The chain recombines TRBV28 with TRBJ2-4, with D unclear. Trimming took off 4 bases at V and 2 bases at J, with 15 bases between the two ends. The CDR3 extends over 16 amino acids. The germline V gene encodes CDR1 MDHEN and CDR2 SYDVKM. The CDR3 loop is CASSSPPESTKNIQYF. Written as DNA, the CDR3 is TGTGCCAGCAGTTCCCCCCCCGAGTCTACCAAAAACATTCAGTACTTC.

This clonotype was detected once. A much more abundant neighbour one base away suggests this may be a read error. The chain combines TRBV6-5 with TRBJ2-2; maybe TRBD1 (7 bases). Germline assignment: CDR1 MNHEY and CDR2 SVGAGI. This CDR3 is built from 14 residues. The CDR3 protein is CASTRQGNPGGLFF. CDR3 nucleotide sequence: TGTGCCAGCACTAGACAGGGAAACCCCGGGGGGCTGTTTTTT.

This clonotype appeared a single time. This sequence may be a read error, since a much larger clone differs from it by one base. The chain links TRBV10-2 to TRBJ2-7, with TRBD2 identical over 13 bases. In germline, CDR1 is WSHSY, CDR2 SAAADI. The CDR3 is 15 amino acids. The CDR3 sequence is CANSDPTSGRFEQYF. The CDR3 DNA reads as TGCGCCAACAGTGACCCGACTAGCGGGAGGTTTGAGCAGTACTTC.

Many counts were recorded for this clonotype. The genes are TRBV6-4 and TRBJ2-3; the D call may be TRBD1 or TRBD2 (6 bases each). The CDR3 is 15 amino acids. CDR1 is MRHNA and CDR2 is SNTAGT in the germline V gene. Between the trimmed V and J ends, which lost 4 bases and 1 base, there was a span of 12 bases. DNA for the CDR3: TGTGCCAGCAGTGTCGGGGGCTCCGGCACAGATACGCAGTATTTT. Protein: CASSVGGSGTDTQYF.

The sample holds a few counts of this clonotype. A much more abundant neighbour one base away suggests this may be a read error. The chain couples TRBV7-3 to TRBJ2-1; D is possibly TRBD1 or TRBD2 (5 bases each). V was clipped by 1 base and J by 6 bases, with 16 bases between them. The CDR3 length is 16 residues. The germline V gene has CDR1 SGHTA and CDR2 FQGTGA. CDR3 sequence: CASSLKGYGGGNEQFF. DNA for the CDR3: TGTGCCAGCAGCTTAAAGGGGTATGGAGGAGGCAATGAGCAGTTCTTC.

V gene TRBV20-1 combines with J gene TRBJ1-1; 9 nucleotides agree with TRBD1. The CDR3 has 13 residues. The germline gives CDR1 DFQATT, CDR2 SNEGSKA (reference sequence). J gave up 4 bases and V 3 bases, and 3 bases lay outside the gene matches. CDR3 bases: TGCAGTGCTAGGACAGGGGGGACCACTGAAGCTTTCTTT. Amino acids: CSARTGGTTEAFF.

The chain has TRBV7-3 and TRBJ2-1; the match to TRBD1 covers 10 bases. This CDR3 is 17 amino acids long. Germline CDR1 SGHTA, CDR2 FQGTGA. The V segment lost 5 bases and the J segment 1 base; nucleotides outside the gene matches: 8. In DNA, the CDR3 is TGTGCCAGCAGCCCTACATTGGGACAGGGGTCCTACAATGAGCAGTTCTTC. Encoded protein: CASSPTLGQGSYNEQFF. Together with reference TRBV7-3 and TRBJ2-1, the CDR3 gives the full variable domain: GAGVSQTPSNKVTEKGKYVELRCDPISGHTALYWYRQSLGQGPEFLIYFQGTGAADDSGLPNDRFFAVRPEGSVSTLKIQRTERGDSAVYLCASSPTLGQGSYNEQFFGPGTRLTVL.

As concerns this clonotype: A much more abundant neighbour one base away suggests this may be a read error. The CDR3 loop reads CAEGSDLSDQPQHF. The CDR3 DNA reads TGTGCCGAAGGATCTGACCTTAGCGATCAGCCCCAGCATTTT. The genes are TRBV28 and TRBJ1-5; D not certain. CDR1 is MDHEN and CDR2 is SYDVKM in the germline V gene. CDR3 length equals 14 residues.

This clonotype was observed a few times. The chain joins TRBV20-1 to TRBJ1-5; D is undetermined. The CDR3 extends over 17 amino acids. Between the trimmed V and J ends, which lost 0 bases and 0 bases, there was a span of 15 bases. CDR1 and CDR2 from the germline V gene are DFQATT and SNEGSKA (reference sequence). For the CDR3, the DNA is TGCAGTGCTAGAGATCGAACGCTGGGGTATAGCAATCAGCCCCAGCATTTT. It is translated as CSARDRTLGYSNQPQHF.

This clonotype was detected a few times. The rearrangement joins TRBV6-2 or TRBV6-3 to TRBJ2-5; TRBD1 is a possible D gene (6 bases). The CDR3 length is 17 residues. V dropped 2 bases and J dropped 5 bases, with 21 bases sitting between them. CDR1 and CDR2 from the germline V gene are MNHEY and SVGEGT. As DNA, the CDR3 is TGTGCCAGCAGTTACGGGGTTGGGGCATCCGACAGGGAGACCCAGTACTTC. The encoded protein is CASSYGVGASDRETQYF.

With respect to this clonotype: Possible read error: a much larger clone is one base away. The chain uses TRBV24-1 and TRBJ2-1; 7 bases agree with TRBD2. The CDR3 runs to 16 residues. CDR1 is KGHDR, CDR2 SFDVKD, per germline. With V trimmed by 2 bases and J by 4 bases, 7 bases remained unmatched. The CDR3 protein is CATSDSREGIYNEQFF. The DNA for the CDR3 is TGTGCCACCAGTGATTCGAGGGAGGGCATTTACAATGAGCAGTTCTTC.

The rearrangement joins TRBV15 to TRBJ2-5; possible D gene TRBD2, 6 bases. The CDR3 is 16 residues long. Germline-derived CDR1 and CDR2 are LNHNV and YYDKDF (reference sequence). Trimming stripped 7 bases from V and 1 base from J, with 19 bases between. Here the CDR3 reads CATILPRGTFQETQYF. The DNA for the CDR3 is TGTGCCACCATCCTACCCCGGGGGACGTTCCAAGAGACCCAGTACTTC.

This clonotype was observed at least ten times. CDR3 sequence reads: CASSERGHQETQYF. As DNA, the CDR3 is TGTGCCAGCAGTGAAAGGGGACACCAAGAGACCCAGTACTTC. The gene calls are TRBV25-1 and TRBJ2-5, with D perhaps assigned TRBD1 or TRBD2 (5 bases each). This CDR3 is 14 amino acids long. The germline CDR1 and CDR2 sequences are MGHDK and SYGVNS. The germline V and J ends were trimmed by 2 bases and 0 bases, with 7 bases remaining between them.

A remark on this clonotype: This may stem from a read error, because a much larger clone lies one nucleotide away. Because it lacks the conserved phenylalanine or tryptophan at the end, this CDR3 is likely a read error. The rearrangement links TRBV15 to TRBJ2-1, with D perhaps matching TRBD1 or TRBD2 (6 bases each). Germline values: CDR1 LNHNV, CDR2 YYDKDF (reference sequence). V was shortened by 5 bases and J by 9 bases, with 17 bases between the two germline ends. This CDR3 region has 14 residues. The CDR3 sequence: CATSEGRGEFEQFL. The CDR3 bases are TGTGCCACCAGCGAAGGAAGGGGGGAGTTTGAGCAGTTCCTC.

As for this clonotype: One base away lies a much larger clone, so this may be a sequencing read error. The chain employs TRBV28 and TRBJ1-1; D is unclear. The CDR3 sequence is 12 residues long. Trimming removed 8 bases at V and 0 bases at J, with 7 bases between. The germline gives CDR1 MDHEN, CDR2 SYDVKM. CDR3 loop: CASRFLNTEAFF. As DNA, the CDR3 is TGTGCCAGCCGCTTCCTGAACACTGAAGCTTTCTTT.

This clonotype was observed a handful of times. The gene calls are TRBV2 and TRBJ1-2; the match to TRBD1 covers 12 bases. This CDR3 has 14 amino acids. V trimming: 8 bases; J trimming: 2 bases; junction bases outside the gene matches: 3. CDR1 is SNHLY, CDR2 FYNNEI, per germline. CDR3 in DNA: TGTGCCAGCCTGGGACAGGGGGCCAACTATGGCTACACCTTC. It encodes CASLGQGANYGYTF.